One and the same sample provided the 2 T cell receptor beta chains below, sequenced in a study of T cell responses to AZD1222 COVID-19 vaccine. This table comes from immunoSEQ multiplex PCR, and its TCRdb copy is limited to in-frame clones, with some not included. The sample includes some 150,000 clones, roughly 90% of them seen just once. The specimen was peripheral blood, collected on day 0 of AZD1222 vaccination. These receptors came from an adult in good health.

This clone was seen a single time. This sequence joins TRBV7-2 and TRBJ2-2, with a tentative D call TRBD1 (6 bases). This CDR3 has 15 residues. The germline CDR1 and CDR2 sequences are SGHTA and FQGNSA. V shed 0 bases and J shed 5 bases, with 10 bases lying between them. The CDR3 sequence: CASSLAGGWTGELFF. The CDR3 DNA sequence: TGTGCCAGCAGCTTAGCAGGGGGTTGGACCGGGGAGCTGTTTTTT.

This rearrangement joins TRBV6-5 to TRBJ2-3; a possible D gene is TRBD2 (5 bases). Germline V gives CDR1 MNHEY, CDR2 SVGAGI. The CDR3 length is 15 residues. Trimming removed 6 bases at V and 5 bases at J, with 18 bases between. The CDR3 DNA reads as TGTGCCAGCAGGGCCGGACCGGGGAAAGGAGATACGCAGTATTTT. It yields the protein CASRAGPGKGDTQYF.